The 28 T cell receptor beta chains in this list originate from one sample, sequenced in a study of tumour-infiltrating T cells in Burkitt lymphoma. The assay was immunoSEQ multiplex PCR, and TCRdb's table has in-frame clones only and misses some. The sample shows some 13,000 clones, around 80% of them seen only once. Sequencing input: tumor tissue. The receptors were sampled from a human donor with diffuse large B-cell lymphoma.

The chain has TRBV10-3 and TRBJ1-1; 8 bases are shared with TRBD1. The CDR3 has 17 residues. CDR1 and CDR2 from the germline V gene are ENHRY and SYGVKD. The V segment lost 0 bases and the J segment 0 bases; nucleotides outside the gene matches: 6. CDR3 bases: TGTGCCATCAGTGAGTCGTCAGGGGGCGGGTTGAACACTGAAGCTTTCTTT. Translating gives CAISESSGGGLNTEAFF.

The chain combines TRBV30 with TRBJ1-5, with a weak D call TRBD1 (5 bases). V was trimmed by 3 bases and J by 4 bases, leaving 10 bases between them. The CDR3 sequence is 13 residues long. Germline V gene sequence: CDR1 GTSNPN, CDR2 SVGIG (reference sequence). The CDR3 loop reads CAWSPRVNQPQHF. CDR3 in DNA: TGTGCCTGGAGCCCCAGGGTTAATCAGCCCCAGCATTTT.

This chain links TRBV5-1 with TRBJ2-3; 9 bases agree with TRBD1. This CDR3 has 15 residues. Germline CDR1 reads SGHRS; CDR2 reads YFSETQ. The V gene end was trimmed by 0 bases and the J gene end by 3 bases; junction bases not matched to a gene: 2. DNA for the CDR3: TGCGCCAGCAGCTTGGCCGGGACAGGGACAGATACGCAGTATTTT. Its translation is CASSLAGTGTDTQYF.

This chain joins TRBV5-6 and TRBJ2-7, with 7 bases lining up with TRBD1. CDR3 length: 14 residues. Unmatched junction bases numbered 6, after V lost 4 bases and J lost 2 bases. Germline V gene sequence: CDR1 SGHDT, CDR2 YYEEEE. The CDR3 is CASSAGTAPYEQYV. In DNA form, the CDR3 reads TGTGCCAGCAGCGCTGGGACAGCTCCCTACGAGCAGTACGTC.

The chain is built from TRBV15 and TRBJ2-5, with D possibly being TRBD1 (5 bases). This CDR3 has 14 residues. V was shortened by 0 bases and J by 4 bases, with 9 bases between the two germline ends. Germline CDR1 reads LNHNV; CDR2 reads YYDKDF (reference sequence). This chain's CDR3 is CATSREAGLETQYF. CDR3 sequence (DNA): TGTGCCACCAGCAGAGAGGCAGGGTTAGAGACCCAGTACTTC. The whole variable domain, filled in from reference TRBV15 and TRBJ2-5, reads DAMVIQNPRYQVTQFGKPVTLSCSQTLNHNVMYWYQQKSSQAPKLLFHYYDKDFNNEADTPDNFQSRRPNTSFCFLDIRSPGLGDTAMYLCATSREAGLETQYFGPGTRLLVL.

The V call is TRBV7-9, the J call TRBJ2-2; the D is unclear. The CDR3 has 15 amino acids. Trimming removed 4 bases from V and 0 bases from J, with 9 bases in between. Germline V CDR1 and CDR2: SEHNR, FQNEAQ (reference sequence). CDR3 bases: TGTGCCAGCAGCTCGGACGGTCCGAACACCGGGGAGCTGTTTTTT. Its translation: CASSSDGPNTGELFF.

This chain links TRBV7-9 with TRBJ1-1; D is uncertain. Germline V CDR1 and CDR2: SEHNR, FQNEAQ (reference sequence). V shed 6 bases and J shed 5 bases, with 10 bases lying between them. The CDR3 contains 12 residues. Written as DNA, the CDR3 is TGTGCCAGCAGGGGAAAGGAGACTGAAGCTTTCTTT. It translates to CASRGKETEAFF. Supplemented by reference TRBV7-9 and TRBJ1-1, the full variable domain reads DTGVSQNPRHKITKRGQNVTFRCDPISEHNRLYWYRQTLGQGPEFLTYFQNEAQLEKSRLLSDRFSAERPKGSFSTLEIQRTEQGDSAMYLCASRGKETEAFFGQGTRLTVV.

This chain joins TRBV5-1 and TRBJ2-5, with 7 positions matching TRBD1. This CDR3 is 16 amino acids long. V dropped 2 bases and J dropped 1; count of bases not matched to a gene: 8. Germline V gives CDR1 SGHRS, CDR2 YFSETQ. The CDR3 bases are TGCGCCAGCAGCTTTTGGTCCGACAGGGCCCAAGAGACCCAGTACTTC. Protein: CASSFWSDRAQETQYF.

The chain joins TRBV5-1 to TRBJ1-2; the match to TRBD1 covers 7 bases. CDR1 and CDR2 from the germline V gene are SGHRS and YFSETQ. The CDR3 consists of 16 residues. V dropped 4 bases and J dropped 6; count of bases not matched to a gene: 15. This CDR3 reads CASSLKGPQGDHGYTF. In DNA form, the CDR3 reads TGCGCCAGCAGCCTCAAAGGACCCCAGGGGGACCATGGCTACACCTTC.

The rearrangement joins TRBV19 to TRBJ2-6, with a possible D match to TRBD1 (5 bases). CDR1 and CDR2 (germline): LNHDA, SQIVND (reference sequence). V was trimmed by 5 bases and J by 4 bases, leaving 9 bases between them. CDR3 length: 14 amino acids. The CDR3, as DNA: TGTGCCAGTAGTCAAGGGGTCGGGGCCAACGTCCTGACTTTC. This encodes CASSQGVGANVLTF.

The CDR3 reads CASSPGQGGHEQFF. CDR3 DNA: TGTGCCAGCAGCCCGGGACAGGGGGGCCATGAGCAGTTCTTC. V gene TRBV7-9 combines with J gene TRBJ2-1; TRBD1 aligns across 11 bases. With V trimmed by 5 bases and J by 8 bases, 5 bases remained unmatched. The CDR3 consists of 14 residues. Germline V gene lookup returns CDR1 SEHNR and CDR2 FQNEAQ (reference sequence).

This clone has just a few counts. Additional DNA sequences in this sample encode the identical CDR3. This chain joins TRBV10-3 and TRBJ2-7, with a tentative D call TRBD2 (6 bases). Germline CDR1 is ENHRY and CDR2 is SYGVKD. This CDR3 spans 16 amino acids. V was cut by 5 bases and J by 0 bases, with 17 bases left in between. The CDR3 region is CAISPSDLFSSYEQYV. As DNA, the CDR3 is TGTGCCATCAGTCCTAGCGACCTCTTTAGCTCCTACGAGCAGTACGTC.

By proportion, this clone is medium-sized (0.01 to 0.1%). V and J are TRBV20-1 and TRBJ1-6; D unresolved. This CDR3 has 11 residues. Trimming shortened V by 4 bases and J by 9 bases, and 7 bases separated the two germline ends. Germline V gives CDR1 DFQATT, CDR2 SNEGSKA (reference sequence). The CDR3 spells CSATPSSPLHF. Here the CDR3 DNA reads TGCAGTGCTACCCCTAGTTCACCCCTCCACTTT.

This chain joins TRBV6-5 and TRBJ2-1; D might be TRBD1 (5 bases). This CDR3 has 15 amino acids. Germline lookup yields CDR1 MNHEY and CDR2 SVGAGI. Trimming stripped 2 bases from V and 2 bases from J, with 10 bases between. CDR3: CASSYPGQAYNEQFF. The CDR3 DNA sequence: TGTGCCAGCAGTTACCCTGGACAAGCCTACAATGAGCAGTTCTTC.

By share, this clone ranks as medium-sized. The CDR3 protein is CASSTGQLSVEQFF. DNA of the CDR3: TGTGCCAGCAGTACGGGACAGTTATCCGTTGAGCAGTTCTTC. This chain uses TRBV6-5 with TRBJ2-1; 7 nucleotides line up with TRBD1. The V segment lost 5 bases and the J segment 9 bases; nucleotides outside the gene matches: 10. This CDR3 spans 14 amino acids. Germline values: CDR1 MNHEY, CDR2 SVGAGI.

V and J are TRBV4-2 and TRBJ1-5, with D possibly being TRBD1 (5 bases). From germline, CDR1 is LGHNA and CDR2 YNFKEQ. The CDR3 consists of 15 residues. Trimming shortened V by 4 bases and J by 4 bases, and 14 bases separated the two germline ends. The CDR3 here is CASSPEPGLNQPQHF. The CDR3, as DNA: TGTGCCAGCAGCCCGGAGCCGGGGCTTAATCAGCCCCAGCATTTT.

This chain links TRBV10-3 with TRBJ2-5, with a tentative D call TRBD2 (5 bases). Deletions cut 2 bases from V and 4 bases from J, with 8 bases between. The CDR3 has 13 residues. Germline CDR1 reads ENHRY; CDR2 reads SYGVKD. DNA of the CDR3: TGTGCCATCAGTGAGGTCGGAGGAGAGACCCAGTACTTC. It encodes CAISEVGGETQYF.

The chain is built from TRBV7-9 and TRBJ2-3, with D unclear. Trimming stripped 5 bases from V and 5 bases from J, with 8 bases between. Germline V gives CDR1 SEHNR, CDR2 FQNEAQ (reference sequence). There are 12 residues in the CDR3. CDR3 DNA: TGTGCCAGCAGCATAGGAGTAGATACGCAGTATTTT. This gives the protein CASSIGVDTQYF.

This chain connects TRBV7-9 to TRBJ2-1; D gene ambiguous. CDR3 length equals 13 residues. Germline CDR1 SEHNR, CDR2 FQNEAQ (reference sequence). The V and J ends lost 5 bases and 3 bases respectively, with 8 bases between them. The CDR3 DNA follows: TGTGCCAGCAGCCGACCCCTCTACAATGAGCAGTTCTTC. Translating it yields CASSRPLYNEQFF.

V and J are TRBV9 and TRBJ1-2; tentatively, D is TRBD1 (5 bases). The CDR3 is 11 residues long. Trimming cost V 3 bases and J 8 bases, with 8 bases left between them. Germline-derived CDR1 and CDR2 are SGDLS and YYNGEE. CDR3 sequence (DNA): TGTGCCAGCAGCGGGGACCGGGGCTACACCTTC. As protein: CASSGDRGYTF. Full variable domain (rest looked up from reference TRBV9 and TRBJ1-2): DSGVTQTPKHLITATGQRVTLRCSPRSGDLSVYWYQQSLDQGLQFLIQYYNGEERAKGNILERFSAQQFPDLHSELNLSSLELGDSALYFCASSGDRGYTFGSGTRLTVV.

This chain joins TRBV15 and TRBJ2-1; maybe TRBD2 (5 bases). CDR1 and CDR2 from the germline V gene are LNHNV and YYDKDF (reference sequence). The CDR3 length is 13 residues. Trimming stripped 8 bases from V and 10 bases from J, with 18 bases between. CDR3 region: CATAWEPHGEQFF. The CDR3 DNA sequence: TGTGCCACCGCCTGGGAGCCCCACGGAGAGCAGTTCTTC. The full variable domain, its missing parts supplied by reference TRBV15 and TRBJ2-1, is DAMVIQNPRYQVTQFGKPVTLSCSQTLNHNVMYWYQQKSSQAPKLLFHYYDKDFNNEADTPDNFQSRRPNTSFCFLDIRSPGLGDTAMYLCATAWEPHGEQFFGPGTRLTVL.

The CDR3 region has the DNA TGCGCCAGCAGCCCCCCCGGGACAGGGTACACTGAAGCTTTCTTT. This gives the protein CASSPPGTGYTEAFF. The V call is TRBV5-1, the J call TRBJ1-1; TRBD1 agrees at 9 bases. V trimming: 4 bases; J trimming: 3 bases; junction bases outside the gene matches: 7. Germline V gives CDR1 SGHRS, CDR2 YFSETQ. CDR3 size: 15 residues.

The genes are TRBV27 and TRBJ2-3; D not resolved. Trimming cost V 1 base and J 4 bases, with 12 bases left between them. Germline CDR1 reads MNHEY; CDR2 reads SMNVEV (reference sequence). The CDR3 is made up of 15 amino acids. In DNA form, the CDR3 reads TGTGCCAGCAGTTTATTGGCCTATAGTCCAGATACGCAGTATTTT. Translated, it gives CASSLLAYSPDTQYF.

This chain joins TRBV28 and TRBJ1-1, with D perhaps TRBD1 (5 bases). Germline-derived CDR1 and CDR2 are MDHEN and SYDVKM. The V and J ends lost 2 bases and 0 bases respectively, with 16 bases between them. The CDR3 runs 17 residues. In DNA, the CDR3 is TGTGCCAGCAGTTTACCCACAGGAGGAGGAGTGAACACTGAAGCTTTCTTT. It translates to CASSLPTGGGVNTEAFF.

This chain links TRBV19 with TRBJ1-2, with 8 nucleotides matching TRBD1. Germline-derived CDR1 and CDR2 are LNHDA and SQIVND (reference sequence). The V gene end was trimmed by 5 bases and the J gene end by 8 bases; junction bases not matched to a gene: 10. There are 14 residues in the CDR3. The CDR3 loop reads CASSAMDRVEGYTF. The CDR3 region has the DNA TGTGCCAGTAGTGCCATGGACAGGGTCGAGGGCTACACCTTC.

The chain employs TRBV6-1 and TRBJ2-5; D perhaps matches TRBD2 (6 bases). CDR1 is MNHNS, CDR2 SASEGT, per germline. CDR3 length: 15 amino acids. Trimming stripped 6 bases from V and 1 base from J, with 15 bases between. The CDR3 DNA is TGTGCCAGCAGGGATACGTGGGGGGTCCAAGAGACCCAGTACTTC. This encodes CASRDTWGVQETQYF.

This clone is categorized as medium-sized (0.01 to 0.1%). The V gene is TRBV27, the J gene TRBJ1-1, with TRBD1 matching over 7 bases. CDR3 size: 14 residues. Per germline, CDR1 MNHEY and CDR2 SMNVEV (reference sequence). The V and J ends lost 6 bases and 5 bases, in that order; junction bases with no gene match: 9. In DNA form, the CDR3 reads TGTGCCAGCAGCTCAACAGGGGAGGGAACTGAAGCTTTCTTT. Translated: CASSSTGEGTEAFF.

The chain couples TRBV5-5 to TRBJ2-2; D is uncertain. The CDR3 is 15 amino acids. The germline CDR1 and CDR2 sequences are SGHKS and YYEKEE (reference sequence). V was trimmed by 4 bases and J by 1 base, leaving 11 bases between them. CDR3 amino acids: CASSPMPGNTGELFF. For the CDR3, the DNA is TGTGCCAGCAGCCCGATGCCAGGGAACACCGGGGAGCTGTTTTTT.